One and the same sample provided the 15 T cell receptor beta chains below, sequenced in a study of radiation and T cells in renal cell carcinoma. Using immunoSEQ multiplex PCR, the repertoire was profiled, and TCRdb retains in-frame clones only, with some absent. The table has 94,000 or so clones, over 75% seen once. Time point denoted: baseline pretreatment blood. Sample treatment: 15 Gy SBRT to primary tumor, nephrectomy 4 weeks later. Sequences were derived from blood, sampled from a patient whose treatment included radiotherapy and nephrectomy. These receptors originate from a man aged 55 to 70 with renal cell carcinoma.

V usage is TRBV2 and J usage is TRBJ2-7, with 7 bases identical to TRBD1. Germline CDR1 and CDR2: SNHLY and FYNNEI. The CDR3 runs 13 residues. Trimming removed 11 bases from V and 4 bases from J; junction bases left unmatched: 11. The CDR3 here is CALKRGLRYEQYF. The CDR3 bases are TGTGCCCTTAAAAGGGGGCTCAGGTACGAGCAGTACTTC.

V usage is TRBV19 and J usage is TRBJ1-5, with 10 bases lining up with TRBD1. The CDR3 consists of 16 residues. J was trimmed by 6 bases and V by 5 bases; bases with no gene match: 10. The V gene's germline CDR1 is LNHDA and CDR2 SQIVND (reference sequence). The CDR3 nucleotides read TGTGCCAGTAGTCGGGTTGGACAGGGGGAGGGTCAGCCCCAGCATTTT. Its translation is CASSRVGQGEGQPQHF.

The chain joins TRBV18 to TRBJ2-3, with D unclear. V was clipped by 0 bases and J by 0 bases, with 7 bases between them. Looked up from germline, CDR1 is KGHSH and CDR2 is LQKENI. CDR3 size: 15 residues. DNA for the CDR3: TGTGCCAGCTCACCACCGGGTTTGAGCACAGATACGCAGTATTTT. Translation: CASSPPGLSTDTQYF.

This rearrangement joins TRBV7-2 to TRBJ2-5; D remains ambiguous. The CDR3 sequence is 14 residues long. In germline, CDR1 is SGHTA, CDR2 FQGNSA. Trimming took 2 bases from V and 5 from J, leaving 12 bases between them. In nucleotides, the CDR3 is TGTGCCAGCAGCTTAAACTTTAGTCCCGAGACCCAGTACTTC. Its protein is CASSLNFSPETQYF.

The V and J genes are TRBV27 and TRBJ2-2; weak D call: TRBD1 (5 bases). CDR1 is MNHEY and CDR2 is SMNVEV in the germline V gene (reference sequence). The length of the CDR3 is 16 residues. Trimming cost V 8 bases and J 4 bases, with 20 bases left between them. CDR3 sequence reads: CASQVGRTRSTGELFF. The CDR3 DNA reads TGTGCCAGCCAAGTGGGGCGTACCCGTTCCACCGGGGAGCTGTTTTTT.

This clone was observed a handful of times. The J gene is TRBJ1-1, the V gene TRBV27; tentatively, D is TRBD1 (6 bases). CDR1 and CDR2 from the germline V gene are MNHEY and SMNVEV (reference sequence). CDR3 length: 15 amino acids. The ends were cut back, 2 bases at V and 4 bases at J, with 14 bases in the middle. The CDR3 loop is CASSLGGAAGTEAFF. As DNA, the CDR3 is TGTGCCAGCAGTTTAGGGGGGGCCGCCGGCACTGAAGCTTTCTTT.

In this sample, this clone is medium-sized (0.01 to 0.1%). V and J are TRBV28 and TRBJ1-4; D perhaps matches TRBD1 (5 bases). The V end lost 4 bases, the J end lost 7 bases, and 10 bases lay between the germline ends. Germline V gene sequence: CDR1 MDHEN, CDR2 SYDVKM. The CDR3 totals 13 residues. The CDR3 nucleotides read TGTGCCAGCAGTTCAGGGAATCGTGAAAAACTGTTTTTT. Amino acids: CASSSGNREKLFF.

This sequence joins TRBV5-4 and TRBJ2-1; 11 nucleotides align to TRBD2. The germline V gene encodes CDR1 SGHNT and CDR2 YYREEE (reference sequence). The CDR3 consists of 15 residues. Trimming removed 4 bases from V and 5 bases from J; junction bases left unmatched: 5. CDR3 in amino acids: CASSPPGLADNEQFF. The CDR3 nucleotides read TGTGCCAGCAGCCCCCCGGGACTAGCGGACAATGAGCAGTTCTTC.

There are a few counts of this clone. The J gene is TRBJ2-3, the V gene TRBV10-3, with 10 bases that match TRBD2. CDR1 is ENHRY and CDR2 is SYGVKD in the germline V gene. J was trimmed by 0 bases and V by 0 bases; bases with no gene match: 12. This CDR3 region has 20 residues. The chain's CDR3 is CAISESVAGGISSSTDTQYF. The CDR3, as DNA: TGTGCCATCAGTGAGTCGGTAGCGGGGGGTATCAGCTCTAGCACAGATACGCAGTATTTT.

The chain uses TRBV5-1 and TRBJ2-5, with D possibly matching TRBD1 (7 bases). The V end lost 0 bases, the J end lost 5 bases, and 14 bases lay between the germline ends. CDR1 SGHRS and CDR2 YFSETQ come from the germline V gene. This CDR3 comprises 15 residues. The CDR3 nucleotides are TGCGCCAGCAGCTTGGGCGCGGCAGGGGGGGAGACCCAGTACTTC. It is translated as CASSLGAAGGETQYF. Supplemented by reference TRBV5-1 and TRBJ2-5, the full variable domain reads KAGVTQTPRYLIKTRGQQVTLSCSPISGHRSVSWYQQTPGQGLQFLFEYFSETQRNKGNFPGRFSGRQFSNSRSEMNVSTLELGDSALYLCASSLGAAGGETQYFGPGTRLLVL.

The chain uses TRBV19 and TRBJ1-2; maybe TRBD1 (5 bases). CDR1 and CDR2 from the germline V gene are LNHDA and SQIVND (reference sequence). V lost 6 bases, J lost 6 bases, and 26 bases lay in between. This CDR3 comprises 17 residues. The CDR3 sequence is CASSSRDRVEPQNGYTF. In DNA, the CDR3 is TGTGCCAGTAGCTCCCGGGACCGAGTAGAACCTCAAAATGGCTACACCTTC.

V is TRBV9 and J is TRBJ1-1; 7 positions agree with TRBD1. The CDR3 totals 15 residues. Germline values: CDR1 SGDLS, CDR2 YYNGEE. The V segment lost 2 bases and the J segment 2 bases; nucleotides outside the gene matches: 6. CDR3 region: CASSVRTGPNTEAFF. The CDR3 DNA is TGTGCCAGCAGCGTGCGGACAGGACCCAACACTGAAGCTTTCTTT.

The chain uses TRBV19 and TRBJ1-2; 10 bases are shared with TRBD1. The CDR3 totals 14 residues. V was pared by 3 bases and J by 8 bases, with 6 bases of the junction left unmatched. Looked up from germline, CDR1 is LNHDA and CDR2 is SQIVND (reference sequence). The chain's CDR3 is CASSIGDRGLGYTF. The DNA for the CDR3 is TGTGCCAGTAGTATCGGAGACAGGGGGCTCGGCTACACCTTC.

V is TRBV29-1 and J is TRBJ2-3, with D perhaps matching TRBD2 (5 bases). Trimming stripped 8 bases from V and 2 bases from J, with 20 bases between. The germline gives CDR1 SQVTM, CDR2 ANQGSEA. This CDR3 contains 15 residues. CDR3: CSSSRDRVSTDTQYF. The CDR3 nucleotides are TGCAGCTCCTCTCGGGATAGGGTATCCACAGATACGCAGTATTTT.

The chain couples TRBV23-1 to TRBJ1-2, with D perhaps TRBD1 (5 bases). TRBV23-1 is known as an ORF, though its function is uncertain. The V and J ends lost 0 bases and 7 bases respectively, with 18 bases between them. The CDR3 totals 16 residues. CDR3: CASSQSAGLVECGYTF. In DNA, the CDR3 is TGCGCCAGCAGTCAATCGGCAGGGTTAGTAGAATGTGGCTACACCTTC.